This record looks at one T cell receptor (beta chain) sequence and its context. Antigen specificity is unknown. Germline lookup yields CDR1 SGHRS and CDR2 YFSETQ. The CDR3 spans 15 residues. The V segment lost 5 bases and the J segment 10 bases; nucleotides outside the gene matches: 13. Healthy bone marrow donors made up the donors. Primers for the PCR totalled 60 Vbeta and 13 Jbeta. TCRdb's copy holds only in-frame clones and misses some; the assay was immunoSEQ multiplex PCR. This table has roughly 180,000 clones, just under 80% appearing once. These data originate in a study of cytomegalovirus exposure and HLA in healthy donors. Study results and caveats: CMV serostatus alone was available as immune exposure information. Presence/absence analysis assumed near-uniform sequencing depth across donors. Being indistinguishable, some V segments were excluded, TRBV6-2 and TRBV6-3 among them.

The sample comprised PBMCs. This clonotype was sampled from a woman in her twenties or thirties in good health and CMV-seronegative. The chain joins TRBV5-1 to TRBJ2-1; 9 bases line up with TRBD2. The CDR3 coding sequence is TGCGCCAGCAGTTCGTTCGTTAGCGGGGGTGGAGAGCAGTTCTTC. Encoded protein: CASSSFVSGGGEQFF.